These T cell receptor beta chains were read from a single sample in a study of CD8 T cells in Susac syndrome. TCRdb reprocessed the immunoSEQ multiplex PCR reads via MiXCR and lists one record per CDR3 protein. Of 200,000 to 250,000 distinct CDR3 sequences listed, 92% were seen once; the top ten hold less than 0.15%. Sequencing was carried out using CD8+ T cells from PBMCs. The receptors derive from a human donor with multiple sclerosis. Both conserved end residues are part of each CDR3. The order of the fields is J gene, clone size, D gene, V gene, CDR3 DNA, CDR3 protein. The D gene is left open where the match is weak. Clone size is not always given. Where it is, it says once, few, many or a class for expanded clones.

TRBJ1-1,-,-,TRBV19,TGTGCCAGTAGTATAGGGCAGGCCGGAAACACTGAAGCTTTCTTT,CASSIGQAGNTEAFF
TRBJ2-1,-,-,TRBV20-1,TGCAGTGCTGTCGCACTACTAATAGAGCAGTTCTTC,CSAVALLIEQFF
TRBJ2-5,-,TRBD2,TRBV20-1,TGCAGTGCTAGGGACCCCCTAAGCGGGGGGTTCCAAGAGACCCAGTACTTC,CSARDPLSGGFQETQYF
TRBJ1-2,once,-,TRBV2,TGTGCCAGCAGTGGGGCAGGCAACTATGGCTACACCTTC,CASSGAGNYGYTF
TRBJ2-6,once,-,TRBV12-3/TRBV12-4,TGTGCCAGCAGTTTCGAGGGTACCAACGTCCTGACTTTC,CASSFEGTNVLTF
TRBJ1-2,-,-,TRBV25-1,TGTGCCAGCAGTGGCACCGAAATTCTCTATGGCTACACCTTC,CASSGTEILYGYTF
TRBJ2-1,-,-,TRBV3-1,TGTGCCAGCAGCCAGCCTCGGGAGTCATACAATGAGCAGTTCTTC,CASSQPRESYNEQFF
TRBJ2-1,-,-,TRBV19,TGTGCCAGTAGTCCTTCCTCCTTCCTAGCGTCCTCCTACAATGAGCAGTTCTTC,CASSPSSFLASSYNEQFF
TRBJ1-2,-,-,TRBV29-1,TGCAGCGTTGATAGGCAGGGACCTATTATCGAAGAGGGCTACACCTTC,CSVDRQGPIIEEGYTF
TRBJ2-7,-,TRBD1,TRBV7-2,TGTGCCAGCAGCTTCGGACAGGGATTGATCCACGAGCAGTACTTC,CASSFGQGLIHEQYF
TRBJ1-1,-,-,TRBV30,TGTGCCTGTATTACGAACACTGAAGCTTTCTTT,CACITNTEAFF
TRBJ2-4,-,TRBD2,TRBV5-6,TGTGCCAGCAGCTGGAGGGTCCGGGGAGGGGACATTCAGTACTTC,CASSWRVRGGDIQYF
TRBJ2-5,-,-,TRBV6-5,TGTGCCAGCAGTTACTCGAATCAGGGAGAGACCCAGTACTTC,CASSYSNQGETQYF
TRBJ2-5,-,-,TRBV12-3/TRBV12-4,TGTGCCAGCAGTTTTCTTTGGGGGGACCGGGAGACCCAGTACTTC,CASSFLWGDRETQYF
TRBJ2-1,-,TRBD2,TRBV27,TGTGCCAGCACCCCACGGGGGGGGGTTTACAATGAGCAGTTCTTC,CASTPRGGVYNEQFF
TRBJ1-2,-,-,TRBV24-1,TGTGCCACCAGTGGGACAGATGGCTACACCTTC,CATSGTDGYTF
TRBJ1-1,once,-,TRBV11-1,TGTGCCAGCAGCTCCCGTCACTTGGCGGTACAGGGCCCGGTTGGGTACACTGAAGCTTTCTTT,CASSSRHLAVQGPVGYTEAFF
TRBJ2-7,once,-,TRBV6-2/TRBV6-3,TGTGCCAGCAGTGGAGCAGGGTACCTACGTCCTTCGTACGAGCAGTACTTC,CASSGAGYLRPSYEQYF
TRBJ2-5,once,-,TRBV3-1,TGTGCCAGCAGCCCGCCGTTGGGCTATCGGGAGACCCAGTACTTC,CASSPPLGYRETQYF
TRBJ2-5,-,-,TRBV20-1,TGCAGTGCTAGAGATTTAAGGGCGGACCGAGAGACCCAGTACTTC,CSARDLRADRETQYF
TRBJ2-7,-,-,TRBV5-1,TGCGCCAGCAGCTTCGACAGCCGCTCCTACGAGCAGTACTTC,CASSFDSRSYEQYF
TRBJ1-1,-,-,TRBV30,TGTGCCTGGAAATCTGGGAACACTGAAGCTTTCTTT,CAWKSGNTEAFF
TRBJ1-3,few,-,TRBV6-1,TGTGCCAGCCGGGAACGACAGGCTGGAAACACCATATATTTT,CASRERQAGNTIYF
TRBJ2-3,-,-,TRBV20-1,TGCAGTGCTGACGGTTCAGGAGTACGCACAGATACGCAGTATTTT,CSADGSGVRTDTQYF
TRBJ2-1,-,TRBD2,TRBV3-1,TGTGCCAGCAGCCAAGTTGGACTAGCGGGAGAGGGGTCCTACAATGAGCAGTTCTTC,CASSQVGLAGEGSYNEQFF
TRBJ1-2,-,-,TRBV7-9,TGTGCCAGCAGCCTACAGAACGATGGCTACACCTTC,CASSLQNDGYTF
TRBJ1-5,-,TRBD1,TRBV20-1,TGCAGTGCTGGGGACAGAAATAGCAATCAGCCCCAGCATTTT,CSAGDRNSNQPQHF
TRBJ2-3,-,TRBD1,TRBV19,TGTGCCACCGACAGGGGGGCCACAGATACGCAGTATTTT,CATDRGATDTQYF
TRBJ2-4,-,-,TRBV29-1,TGCAGCGTTGAGGGATGGGAACAGAATCTAGCCAAAAACATTCAGTACTTC,CSVEGWEQNLAKNIQYF
TRBJ2-1,-,-,TRBV12-3/TRBV12-4,TGTGCCAGCAGTCGCGAGAGCTCCTACAATGAGCAGTTCTTC,CASSRESSYNEQFF
TRBJ2-1,-,TRBD2,TRBV6-5,TGTGCCAGCAGTTACTCCCTCGCGGGGGGCCTCTACAATGAGCAGTTCTTC,CASSYSLAGGLYNEQFF
TRBJ2-5,-,-,TRBV30,TGTGCCTGGAGCGGGGCGGGGACCCAGTACTTC,CAWSGAGTQYF